A selection of T cell receptor beta chains follows, all from one sample in a study of blood T cell repertoires in COVID-19. Clones were read by immunoSEQ multiplex PCR, and TCRdb kept only the in-frame ones, dropping some. In the table there are about 240,000 clones, 87% of which are singletons. Material for sequencing was PBMCs or T cells enriched from blood (not recorded which). These receptors were collected from a woman in her 30s with acute COVID-19. CDR3s include the opening cysteine and the closing phenylalanine or tryptophan. A D gene is named only where the DNA matches it firmly. Some rows have no size entry. The others give once, few or many, or a class for an expanded clone.

cdr3_nt cdr3_aa j_call v_call clone_size d_call
TGCGCCAGCAGCTCCATTACAGGGGGCAATGATTCACCCCTCCACTTT CASSSITGGNDSPLHF TRBJ1-6 TRBV5-1 . TRBD1
TGTGCCAGCAGCGTAGAGGACAGGGGTAACAATGAGCAGTTCTTC CASSVEDRGNNEQFF TRBJ2-1 TRBV9 . TRBD1
TGTGCCAGTATGACAGGAGCTTATGGCTACACCTTC CASMTGAYGYTF TRBJ1-2 TRBV19 . .
TGTGCCAACCGAGCTAGCGGGTCCCAAGAGACCCAGTACTTC CANRASGSQETQYF TRBJ2-5 TRBV6-5 . TRBD2
TGTGCCAGCAGCTTGGGGTCCGGTCCAGGGGGCTCCTACGAGCAGTACTTC CASSLGSGPGGSYEQYF TRBJ2-7 TRBV7-2 . TRBD1
TGTGCCAGTAGTATCCGTGGCGGGGGGGCGTTTAGCACAGATACGCAGTATTTT CASSIRGGGAFSTDTQYF TRBJ2-3 TRBV19 . TRBD2
TGTGCCAGCTCAAGGTTAGGGGGCGGCTCCACTGAAGCTTTCTTT CASSRLGGGSTEAFF TRBJ1-1 TRBV18 . TRBD1
TGCGCCAGCAGCTTGACGACGGCGGACACTGAAGCTTTCTTT CASSLTTADTEAFF TRBJ1-1 TRBV5-1 . .
TGTGCCAGCAGTGAAGGGACAGGGGGGGCCTACAATGAGCAGTTCTTC CASSEGTGGAYNEQFF TRBJ2-1 TRBV6-1 . TRBD1
TGTGCCAGCAGTTACTCGAATCAGGGGTTGTATGGCTACACCTTC CASSYSNQGLYGYTF TRBJ1-2 TRBV6-5 . .
TGTGCCAGTAGTATAGGAGGGACACTGTATTCACCCCTCCACTTT CASSIGGTLYSPLHF TRBJ1-6 TRBV19 . .
TGTGCCAGCAGAGAGAAACAGGGAAATCAGCCCCAGCATTTT CASREKQGNQPQHF TRBJ1-5 TRBV2 once .
TGTGCCAGTAGCCCATCCGGGACTGGTCAGGATACGCAGTATTTT CASSPSGTGQDTQYF TRBJ2-3 TRBV19 . .
TGCGCCAGCAGTGAGTCTAGCGGGGGTGAGACCCAGTACTTC CASSESSGGETQYF TRBJ2-5 TRBV10-1 . TRBD2
TGTGCCAGCTCACCACCTGCAACAGGGAAGGAGATTTTCTATGGCTACACCTTC CASSPPATGKEIFYGYTF TRBJ1-2 TRBV18 . .
TGTGCCAGCAGCTCGGCAGGGACTAGCGTCAATGAGCAGTTCTTC CASSSAGTSVNEQFF TRBJ2-1 TRBV7-2 . TRBD2
TGTGCTAGTGGTCTCACAGAGCCCTATAATTCACCCCTCCACTTT CASGLTEPYNSPLHF TRBJ1-6 TRBV12-5 . .
TGTGCCTGGGGGACTAGCGGGGGGACGGATACGCAGTATTTT CAWGTSGGTDTQYF TRBJ2-3 TRBV30 . TRBD2
TGTGCCAGCAGCTTAGACGGCGGGGGGGCCCACGAGCAGTACTTC CASSLDGGGAHEQYF TRBJ2-7 TRBV7-9 . TRBD2
TGTGCCAGCAGCTTCCCCCCGGAGTATGAGCAGTTCTTC CASSFPPEYEQFF TRBJ2-1 TRBV5-4 . .
TGTGCCAGCAGCTTAGTGCGGGTTTTGAACACTGAAGCTTTCTTT CASSLVRVLNTEAFF TRBJ1-1 TRBV7-9 . .
TGTGCCAGCAGCTCCTCGACAGGGTCTGGGGCCAACGTCCTGACTTTC CASSSSTGSGANVLTF TRBJ2-6 TRBV7-8 . TRBD1
TGTGCCAGTAGTCTCCGACAGGGCCGGCAGCCCCAGCATTTT CASSLRQGRQPQHF TRBJ1-5 TRBV19 . TRBD1
TGTGCCAGCAGCTTAGGGCGGGGGAGAACAACAGATACGCAGTATTTT CASSLGRGRTTDTQYF TRBJ2-3 TRBV11-2 . TRBD2
TGTGCCAGCAGTAAAGCGGGGGAGGCGACCGGGGAGCTGTTTTTT CASSKAGEATGELFF TRBJ2-2 TRBV27 . TRBD2
TGTGCCAGCAGCCCGGGACAGTTGGGAAATAATTCACCCCTCCACTTT CASSPGQLGNNSPLHF TRBJ1-6 TRBV3-1/TRBV3-2 . TRBD1
TGTGCCAGCAGTCCCGGGACAGGGAATCAGCCCCAGCATTTT CASSPGTGNQPQHF TRBJ1-5 TRBV27 . TRBD1
TGTGCCAGCAGTTCGACAGGGCTCGGCGATGGCTACACCTTC CASSSTGLGDGYTF TRBJ1-2 TRBV6-5 . TRBD1
TGTGCCACCAGCAGAGATCAAAATGGGATTGGACTAGCGGGCAGCGGGGTCTACATTCAGTACTTC CATSRDQNGIGLAGSGVYIQYF TRBJ2-4 TRBV15 . TRBD2
TGTGCCTGGAGGGCCGTGAGGGAGACCCAGTACTTC CAWRAVRETQYF TRBJ2-5 TRBV30 . .
TGTGCCAGCAGCTTCACAGGGGGCACCAAGTACTTC CASSFTGGTKYF TRBJ2-7 TRBV11-3 . TRBD1
TGTGCCAGCAGTCGGACAGGGGAGCAGTTCTTC CASSRTGEQFF TRBJ2-1 TRBV27 . TRBD1
TGCGCCAGCAGCCAAGAGATAGACAGGGGACAAACCCAGTACTTC CASSQEIDRGQTQYF TRBJ2-5 TRBV4-3 . TRBD1
TGCGCCAGCAGTCCTACAGGGGACTTCGGGAATTCACCCCTCCACTTT CASSPTGDFGNSPLHF TRBJ1-6 TRBV4-3 . TRBD1
TGCGCCAGCAGCCCCCGGGTAGCGAACTACGAGCAGTACTTC CASSPRVANYEQYF TRBJ2-7 TRBV5-1 . .
TGTGCCAGCAGCTCGGGCGCCGGGGGGGAGACCCAGTACTTC CASSSGAGGETQYF TRBJ2-5 TRBV11-2 . TRBD2
TGTGCCATCAGTGAGTCGTTAAGGTGGGCCCAGGTCGCTGAAGCTTTCTTT CAISESLRWAQVAEAFF TRBJ1-1 TRBV10-3 . .
TGTGCCAGCAGTACACGGACAGGGTCGATGCTGTGGGGCTACACCTTC CASSTRTGSMLWGYTF TRBJ1-2 TRBV6-6 . TRBD1
TGCGCCAGCAGTGCCCCTATGCGAAAACTGTTTTTT CASSAPMRKLFF TRBJ1-4 TRBV10-1 . .
TGCAGCGTGAAAGGGGATGCAGAGACCCAGTACTTC CSVKGDAETQYF TRBJ2-5 TRBV29-1 . .
TGCAGCGTTGAAGATCCAAAGTCACATTTTGGAAACACCATATATTTT CSVEDPKSHFGNTIYF TRBJ1-3 TRBV29-1 . .
TGCGCCAGCAGTGAGGAGGGACAGGGCAATGAGCAGTTCTTC CASSEEGQGNEQFF TRBJ2-1 TRBV10-1 once TRBD1
TGTGCCAGCAGAAGGGACAGGGTAAGCACTGAAGCTTTCTTT CASRRDRVSTEAFF TRBJ1-1 TRBV6-5 . TRBD1
TGTGCCGTCACAGGGGTGAGAGGCACAGATACGCAGTATTTT CAVTGVRGTDTQYF TRBJ2-3 TRBV10-3 . TRBD1
TGTGCCAGCAGCTCTACCCGCGGGAACACTGAAGCTTTCTTT CASSSTRGNTEAFF TRBJ1-1 TRBV11-3 . .
TGTGCTAGTGGTTTCGCTCCGGGACAGGGATCGGGAAACACCATATATTTT CASGFAPGQGSGNTIYF TRBJ1-3 TRBV12-5 . TRBD1
TGTGCCAGCAGCCCCAGGACAGCAAACACCGGGGAGCTGTTTTTT CASSPRTANTGELFF TRBJ2-2 TRBV9 . .
TGTGCTAGTGGGCGGGACAGGGACTACGAGCAGTACTTC CASGRDRDYEQYF TRBJ2-7 TRBV12-5 . TRBD1
TGTGCCAGCAGCTTAGGGGGTGGAGGGCCACAGCCCCAGCATTTT CASSLGGGGPQPQHF TRBJ1-5 TRBV11-2 . .
TGTGCCAGCAGTTACTCGGGACAGGGGTTGTTTGATGGCTACACCTTC CASSYSGQGLFDGYTF TRBJ1-2 TRBV6-2/TRBV6-3 . TRBD1
TGTGCCATCAGTGAGTCGACAGGCGGCTATGGCTACACCTTC CAISESTGGYGYTF TRBJ1-2 TRBV10-3 . .
TGTGCCAGCAGTTACTTGGACAGGGAGGGGGAGACCCAGTACTTC CASSYLDREGETQYF TRBJ2-5 TRBV5-5 . .
TGTGCTAGCAGCTTGACTAGCGGGGATCTTTACAATGAGCAGTTCTTC CASSLTSGDLYNEQFF TRBJ2-1 TRBV7-7 . TRBD2
TGTGCCAGCGCCAGGGGGTCCGGGGAGCTGTTTTTT CASARGSGELFF TRBJ2-2 TRBV19 once TRBD1
TGTGCCAGTAGTCGTCGCGGGGCAGAGACCCAGTACTTC CASSRRGAETQYF TRBJ2-5 TRBV19 . .
TGTGCCAGCTCAGGGGTATCAGGGAAACACTATGGCTACACCTTC CASSGVSGKHYGYTF TRBJ1-2 TRBV18 . .
TGTGCCACCAGCACAACAGGGGGCGGGAATGGCTACACCTTC CATSTTGGGNGYTF TRBJ1-2 TRBV15 . TRBD1
TGTGCCAGCGACCCGGGGGCAACTAATGAAAAACTGTTTTTT CASDPGATNEKLFF TRBJ1-4 TRBV2 . .
TGCGCCAGCAGCCTGGGGGACAGGGCCAATGAGCAGTTCTTC CASSLGDRANEQFF TRBJ2-1 TRBV4-1 . TRBD1